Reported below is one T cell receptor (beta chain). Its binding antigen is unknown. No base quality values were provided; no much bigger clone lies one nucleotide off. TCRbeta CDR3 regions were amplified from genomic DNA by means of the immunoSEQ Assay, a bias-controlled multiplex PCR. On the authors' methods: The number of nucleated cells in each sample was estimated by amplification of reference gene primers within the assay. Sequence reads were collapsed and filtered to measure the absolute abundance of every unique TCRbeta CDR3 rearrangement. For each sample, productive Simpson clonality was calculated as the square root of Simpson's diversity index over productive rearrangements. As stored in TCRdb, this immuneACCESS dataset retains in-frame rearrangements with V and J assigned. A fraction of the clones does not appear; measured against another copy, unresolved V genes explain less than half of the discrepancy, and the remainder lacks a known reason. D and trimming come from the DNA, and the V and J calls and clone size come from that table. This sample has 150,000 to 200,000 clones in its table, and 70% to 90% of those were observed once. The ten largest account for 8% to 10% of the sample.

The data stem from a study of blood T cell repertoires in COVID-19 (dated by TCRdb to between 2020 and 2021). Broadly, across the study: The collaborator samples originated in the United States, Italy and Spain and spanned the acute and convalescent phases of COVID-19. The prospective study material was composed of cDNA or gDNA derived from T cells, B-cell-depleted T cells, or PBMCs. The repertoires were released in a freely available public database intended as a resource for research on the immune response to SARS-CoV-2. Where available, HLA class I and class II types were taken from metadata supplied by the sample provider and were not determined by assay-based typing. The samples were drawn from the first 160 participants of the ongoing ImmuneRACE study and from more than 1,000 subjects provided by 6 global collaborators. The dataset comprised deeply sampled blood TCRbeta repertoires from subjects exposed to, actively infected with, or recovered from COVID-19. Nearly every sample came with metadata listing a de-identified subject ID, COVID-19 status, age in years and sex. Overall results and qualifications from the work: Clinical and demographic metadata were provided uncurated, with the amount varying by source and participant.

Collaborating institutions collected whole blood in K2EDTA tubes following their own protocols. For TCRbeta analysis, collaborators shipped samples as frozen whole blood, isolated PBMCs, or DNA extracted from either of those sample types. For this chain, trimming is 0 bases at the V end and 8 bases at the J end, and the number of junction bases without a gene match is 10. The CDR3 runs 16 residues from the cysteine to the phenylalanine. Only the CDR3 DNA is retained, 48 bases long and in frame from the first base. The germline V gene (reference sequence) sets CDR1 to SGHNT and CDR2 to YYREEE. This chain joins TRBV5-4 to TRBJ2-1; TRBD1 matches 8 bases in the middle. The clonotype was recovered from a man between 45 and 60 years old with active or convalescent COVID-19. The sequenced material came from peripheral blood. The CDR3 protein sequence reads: CASSLVPGTGRDEQFF. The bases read TGTGCCAGCAGCTTGGTCCCCGGGACAGGTCGAGATGAGCAGTTCTTC.